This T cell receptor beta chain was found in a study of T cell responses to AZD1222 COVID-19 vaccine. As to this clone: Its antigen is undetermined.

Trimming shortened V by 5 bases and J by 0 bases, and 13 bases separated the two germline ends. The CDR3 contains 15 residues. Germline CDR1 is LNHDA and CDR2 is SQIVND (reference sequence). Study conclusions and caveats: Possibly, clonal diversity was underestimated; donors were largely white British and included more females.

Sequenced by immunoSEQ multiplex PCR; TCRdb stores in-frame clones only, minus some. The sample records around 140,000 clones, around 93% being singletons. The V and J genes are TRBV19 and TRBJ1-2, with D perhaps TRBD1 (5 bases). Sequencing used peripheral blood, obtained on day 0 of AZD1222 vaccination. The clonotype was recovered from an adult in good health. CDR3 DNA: TGTGCCAGTAGTTTCCGACAGCTAGCTAACTATGGCTACACCTTC. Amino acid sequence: CASSFRQLANYGYTF.